The TCR beta chain under discussion was sequenced for a study of prognosis after radiotherapy for stage I lung cancer. Study overall: Patients were about a dozen men and roughly 6 women aged roughly 50 to 85, median 74.5 years.

In its sample, this clonotype was seen a few times. This could be a read error, since a much larger clone is one nucleotide away. Using two-round multiplex PCR, the authors amplified TCR beta CDR3 from genomic DNA. With primers specific to each TRBV and TRBJ gene, the first-round PCR was performed. TCRdb re-derived calls from the multiplex PCR reads in MiXCR, one entry per CDR3 protein. The data hold fewer than 40,000 distinct CDR3 sequences, with around half observed a single time. This CDR3 region has 16 residues. CDR1 MNHEY and CDR2 SVGAGI come from the germline V gene. This sequence was found in a donor aged 50 or older with non-small cell lung cancer. This chain links TRBV6-5 with TRBJ2-5; D unclear. This material consisted of PBMCs, taken before or after stereotactic body radiation therapy (not recorded which). The CDR3 spells CASSSPAGTDEDTQYF. The CDR3 nucleotides are TGTGCCAGCAGTTCCCCGGCCGGTACAGACGAAGATACCCAGTACTTC.